The subject of this entry is one T cell receptor beta chain. This specimen comes from a study of T cells in Graves' hyperthyroidism and ophthalmopathy. Amplification of TCR beta CDR3 regions used RNA as the template. In the first-round RT-PCR of the TCR CDR3, the HTBI primer set was used. MiXCR was run by TCRdb on the multiplex PCR reads, yielding one entry per CDR3 protein. The data contain fewer than 400,000 distinct CDR3 sequences, more than 15% of them singletons. The germline gives CDR1 SGHRS, CDR2 YFSETQ. The CDR3 runs 13 residues. After removal of 4 bases from V and 8 bases from J, the junction contained 5 bases not matched to a gene.

The sequencing sample was made of blood. The TCR sequence derives from a woman between 18 and 29 years old with Graves' hyperthyroidism that later progressed to Graves' ophthalmopathy. The V call is TRBV5-1, the J call TRBJ2-1; TRBD1 agrees at 8 bases. CDR3 region: CASSPGQGYEQFF. The CDR3 DNA reads as TGCGCCAGCAGCCCAGGACAGGGATATGAGCAGTTCTTC. Complete variable domain (other parts from reference TRBV5-1 and TRBJ2-1): KAGVTQTPRYLIKTRGQQVTLSCSPISGHRSVSWYQQTPGQGLQFLFEYFSETQRNKGNFPGRFSGRQFSNSRSEMNVSTLELGDSALYLCASSPGQGYEQFFGPGTRLTVL.